Presented here are 17 T cell receptor beta chains from one specimen sequenced in a study of blood T cell repertoires in COVID-19. Using immunoSEQ multiplex PCR, the repertoire was profiled, and TCRdb retains in-frame clones only, with some absent. The profile shows about 410,000 clones, roughly 88% of them singletons. The sequenced material came from peripheral blood. These receptors were obtained from a woman in her twenties or thirties with active or convalescent COVID-19.

This clone was counted many times. The V and J genes are TRBV7-9 and TRBJ1-5; 7 positions agree with TRBD1. Trimming took 5 bases from V and 4 from J; bases not matched to a gene: 11. Germline V gene sequence: CDR1 SEHNR, CDR2 FQNEAQ (reference sequence). This CDR3 contains 16 residues. The CDR3 DNA follows: TGTGCCAGCAGCACAGGAGGGACAGATTTAAATCAGCCCCAGCATTTT. Translated: CASSTGGTDLNQPQHF. Full variable domain (remainder filled in from reference TRBV7-9 and TRBJ1-5): DTGVSQNPRHKITKRGQNVTFRCDPISEHNRLYWYRQTLGQGPEFLTYFQNEAQLEKSRLLSDRFSAERPKGSFSTLEIQRTEQGDSAMYLCASSTGGTDLNQPQHFGDGTRLSIL.

The gene calls are TRBV5-1 and TRBJ1-1; maybe TRBD1 (5 bases). The CDR3 length is 16 residues. The V end lost 0 bases, the J end lost 5 bases, and 17 bases lay between the germline ends. Germline loops: CDR1 SGHRS, CDR2 YFSETQ. CDR3 sequence (DNA): TGCGCCAGCAGCTTGGGGGGCCCGGGGAGGGGAACTGAAGCTTTCTTT. It codes for CASSLGGPGRGTEAFF.

This clone was observed a single time. The chain carries TRBV3-1 (or the pseudogene TRBV3-2) and TRBJ1-2; 11 bases match TRBD1. The germline gives CDR1 LGHDT, CDR2 YNNKEL (reference sequence). This CDR3 contains 15 residues. Losses at the gene ends were 2 bases for V and 4 bases for J; bases not matched to a gene: 3. CDR3 protein: CASSQIGTGGYGYTF. In DNA form, the CDR3 reads TGTGCCAGCAGCCAAATAGGGACAGGGGGCTATGGCTACACCTTC.

The chain couples TRBV6-1 to TRBJ1-1; D perhaps matches TRBD1 (5 bases). V lost 0 bases and J lost 5, with 13 bases in between. The CDR3 covers 15 residues. Germline V gives CDR1 MNHNS, CDR2 SASEGT. The CDR3 nucleotides read TGTGCCAGCAGTGAAGCGGCAGGGCCACGGACTGAAGCTTTCTTT. This codes for CASSEAAGPRTEAFF.

Here the CDR3 DNA reads TGTGCCAGCGCCCGCACCCTCCGGGACAGGGACAATGAGCAGTTCTTC. Translated, it gives CASARTLRDRDNEQFF. The chain uses TRBV2 and TRBJ2-1; 9 bases are a match to TRBD1. After removal of 8 bases from V and 5 bases from J, the junction contained 13 bases not matched to a gene. Germline V gene lookup returns CDR1 SNHLY and CDR2 FYNNEI. This CDR3 is 16 amino acids long.

V is TRBV21-1 and J is TRBJ2-5; the table's D call TRBD2 went unverified against the DNA. TRBV21-1 is a listed pseudogene. This CDR3 has 16 amino acids. The CDR3 protein is CASSGTWGGRQETQYF. The CDR3 bases are TGTGCCAGCAGCGGGACGTGGGGGGGGCGCCAGGAGACCCAGTACTTC.

This clone was seen a handful of times. The chain links TRBV2 to TRBJ2-7; TRBD2 agrees at 8 bases. The germline V gene has CDR1 SNHLY and CDR2 FYNNEI. CDR3 size: 13 residues. V lost 6 bases, J lost 11 bases, and 12 bases stayed unmatched. CDR3: CASRSSFLGREYF. CDR3 DNA sequence: TGTGCCAGCAGATCCTCCTTTCTCGGGAGGGAGTACTTC.

CDR3 residues: CATYSGTDTQYF. The CDR3 DNA reads as TGTGCCACCTATTCTGGCACAGATACGCAGTATTTT. The V and J genes are TRBV25-1 and TRBJ2-3; D not certain. CDR3 length: 12 residues. Trimming left V 10 bases short and J 1 base short, with 9 bases between. CDR1 MGHDK and CDR2 SYGVNS come from the germline V gene.

V and J are TRBV10-3 and TRBJ2-6, with 9 nucleotides matching TRBD2. V trimming: 0 bases; J trimming: 2 bases; junction bases outside the gene matches: 8. Per the germline V gene, CDR1 is ENHRY and CDR2 is SYGVKD. CDR3 length: 19 amino acids. The DNA of the CDR3 is TGTGCCATCAGTGAGTCTTCGTTAGCGGGAGCAGCTGGGGCCAACGTCCTGACTTTC. Translating gives CAISESSLAGAAGANVLTF.

With regard to this clone: The identical CDR3 is also encoded by other nucleotide sequences in the sample. The gene calls are TRBV2 and TRBJ1-4; the D is unclear. CDR3 size: 15 residues. Trimming took off 7 bases at V and 0 bases at J, with 12 bases between the two ends. Germline values: CDR1 SNHLY, CDR2 FYNNEI. In DNA form, the CDR3 reads TGTGCCAGCACGCGCTCCTCTGCAACTAATGAAAAACTGTTTTTT. As protein: CASTRSSATNEKLFF.

There are a few counts of this clone. The V and J genes are TRBV24-1 and TRBJ2-2, with TRBD1 as a possible D gene (5 bases). CDR3 length: 15 amino acids. Looked up from germline, CDR1 is KGHDR and CDR2 is SFDVKD. Trimming took off 5 bases at V and 0 bases at J, with 9 bases between the two ends. Written as DNA, the CDR3 is TGTGCCACCAGTGGATCAGGGACGAACACCGGGGAGCTGTTTTTT. This sequence encodes CATSGSGTNTGELFF.

The CDR3 sequence: CASSRTGAHEQYF. The CDR3, as DNA: TGCGCCAGCAGCAGGACAGGGGCGCACGAGCAGTACTTC. The gene calls are TRBV5-1 and TRBJ2-7, with 9 bases matching TRBD1. V shed 4 bases and J 5 bases; nucleotides not matched to a gene: 4. Germline CDR1 SGHRS, CDR2 YFSETQ. The CDR3 extends over 13 amino acids.

This clone was picked up a small number of times. V gene TRBV6-4 combines with J gene TRBJ2-1, with D possibly TRBD1 on 5 matching bases. The CDR3 has 14 residues. Trimming took 6 bases from V and 6 from J, leaving 15 bases between them. Germline V gene data show CDR1 as MRHNA and CDR2 as SNTAGT. The CDR3 region is CASSRDPEANEQFF. The CDR3 coding sequence is TGTGCCAGCAGCAGGGATCCAGAGGCCAATGAGCAGTTCTTC.

CDR3 sequence reads: CASSPSTVPHYNEQFF. The DNA for the CDR3 is TGTGCCAGCAGCCCTAGCACCGTCCCCCACTACAATGAGCAGTTCTTC. V usage is TRBV27 and J usage is TRBJ2-1, with TRBD2 as a possible D gene (5 bases). Trimming removed 6 bases at V and 3 bases at J, with 18 bases between. The CDR3 is 16 amino acids. Germline V gene sequence: CDR1 MNHEY, CDR2 SMNVEV (reference sequence).

V gene TRBV11-2 combines with J gene TRBJ2-1; TRBD2 aligns across 8 bases. CDR1 and CDR2 from the germline V gene are SGHAT and FQNNGV. CDR3 length: 15 residues. J gave up 3 bases and V 4 bases, and 5 bases lay outside the gene matches. In nucleotides, the CDR3 is TGTGCCAGCAGCTCGGCAACTAGCGGCTACAATGAGCAGTTCTTC. This sequence encodes CASSSATSGYNEQFF.

The chain employs TRBV7-9 and TRBJ1-1, with 7 bases matching TRBD1. V was clipped by 5 bases and J by 0 bases; unmatched bases: 12. Germline-derived CDR1 and CDR2 are SEHNR and FQNEAQ (reference sequence). This CDR3 has 17 residues. The CDR3 sequence is CASSPDPGQRMNTEAFF. CDR3 DNA sequence: TGTGCCAGCAGCCCCGATCCGGGACAGAGAATGAACACTGAAGCTTTCTTT.

This chain uses TRBV4-1 with TRBJ2-1, with 11 nucleotides matching TRBD2. The germline CDR1 and CDR2 sequences are MGHRA and YSYEKL. This CDR3 has 20 residues. Trimming cost V 0 bases and J 0 bases; bases outside gene matches: 10. The CDR3 DNA reads TGCGCCAGCAGCCAAGAAGCTAGCGGGGGGCTTACGAGCTCCTACAATGAGCAGTTCTTC. Translated, it gives CASSQEASGGLTSSYNEQFF.